This is a list of T cell receptor beta chains from one sample in a study of blood T cell repertoires in COVID-19. Measured with immunoSEQ multiplex PCR; TCRdb has only the in-frame clones, and not every one. The data contain hundreds of thousands of clones, around 88% of them seen just once; the ten biggest clones take up about 2.1%. The sequenced sample was PBMCs or T cells enriched from blood (not recorded which). These receptors originate from a woman aged 45-59 years who had recovered from COVID-19. CDR3s include the opening cysteine and the closing phenylalanine or tryptophan. The size entry is marked missing in some rows and otherwise reads once, few, many or a size class.

size: NA; V: TRBV6-5; J: TRBJ2-7; CDR3: CASSQGTYEQYF
size: NA; V: TRBV5-1; J: TRBJ1-1; CDR3: CASSRRTGENTEAFF
size: NA; V: TRBV6-5; J: TRBJ1-2; CDR3: CASIAWNGAYGYTF
size: NA; V: TRBV7-8; J: TRBJ2-5; CDR3: CASSQWDRGRETQYF
size: NA; V: TRBV6-1; J: TRBJ1-5; CDR3: CATYDGVSRQPQHF
size: once; V: TRBV27; J: TRBJ2-7; CDR3: CASSLTGYHEQYF
size: once; V: TRBV28; J: TRBJ2-7; CDR3: CASRTGHLYEQYF
size: NA; V: TRBV11-3; J: TRBJ2-1; CDR3: CASSPVSGGGNEQFF
size: NA; V: TRBV3-1/TRBV3-2; J: TRBJ2-7; CDR3: CASSRGEGRGEQYF
size: NA; V: TRBV3-1/TRBV3-2; J: TRBJ2-3; CDR3: CASSQGLYTQYF
size: NA; V: TRBV29-1; J: TRBJ2-7; CDR3: CSVRTTYEQYF
size: NA; V: TRBV3-1/TRBV3-2; J: TRBJ1-1; CDR3: CASTLKLPSGGNTEAFF
size: NA; V: TRBV7-2; J: TRBJ2-3; CDR3: CASSLDARPGSTQYF
size: NA; V: TRBV14; J: TRBJ1-2; CDR3: CASSQHRGTYGYTF
size: NA; V: TRBV10-2; J: TRBJ1-4; CDR3: CASMQGRNEKLFF
size: few; V: TRBV16; J: TRBJ2-7; CDR3: CASSLDRGGEQYF
size: few; V: TRBV5-4; J: TRBJ1-2; CDR3: CASSLDSSYGYTF
size: few; V: TRBV15; J: TRBJ1-2; CDR3: CATSRTTTGAFLYGYTF
size: NA; V: TRBV9; J: TRBJ1-6; CDR3: CASSVATVNSPLHF
size: NA; V: TRBV4-3; J: TRBJ2-3; CDR3: CASSHPGLAGSGGTQYF
size: NA; V: TRBV2; J: TRBJ2-1; CDR3: CASSGDRGSGQFF
size: NA; V: TRBV7-9; J: TRBJ1-3; CDR3: CASSPEGVGSSGNTIYF
size: NA; V: TRBV7-9; J: TRBJ2-3; CDR3: CASSLAGTSGSSDTQYF
size: NA; V: TRBV12-5; J: TRBJ1-1; CDR3: CASGWGQGKNTEAFF
size: NA; V: TRBV6-6; J: TRBJ2-4; CDR3: CASTRLAGEARKNIQYF
size: NA; V: TRBV5-6; J: TRBJ1-2; CDR3: CASGIRDVHGYTF
size: NA; V: TRBV11-3; J: TRBJ1-1; CDR3: CASKRTGNTEAFF
size: NA; V: TRBV28; J: TRBJ1-2; CDR3: CASSLGGLNSNYGYTF
size: NA; V: TRBV11-2; J: TRBJ2-3; CDR3: CASSLRVAGVSDTQYF
size: NA; V: TRBV6-5; J: TRBJ1-4; CDR3: CASKPPGFGNEKLFF
size: NA; V: TRBV2; J: TRBJ1-1; CDR3: CASSEGQVGTEAFF
size: medium-sized; V: TRBV7-8; J: TRBJ1-1; CDR3: CASSLAQGSTEAFF
size: NA; V: TRBV7-2; J: TRBJ2-1; CDR3: CASSADRSSYNEQFF
size: NA; V: TRBV30; J: TRBJ1-5; CDR3: CAWSPGQAPNQPQHF
size: NA; V: TRBV7-9; J: TRBJ1-4; CDR3: CASSLGLGNEKLFF
size: NA; V: TRBV30; J: TRBJ1-4; CDR3: CAWRQQGSNEKLFF
size: NA; V: TRBV28; J: TRBJ1-5; CDR3: CASSLLRDSHQPQHF
size: NA; V: TRBV30; J: TRBJ2-7; CDR3: CAWSPHPGLAYF